This T cell receptor beta chain was recovered during a study of T cells in tuberculosis. About the research overall: IGRA-negative adolescents, IGRA-positive adolescents with latent tuberculosis and adults with active tuberculosis formed this South African cohort.

Trimming shortened V by 5 bases and J by 3 bases, and 17 bases separated the two germline ends. This CDR3 has 16 amino acids. Germline V gene lookup returns CDR1 MGHRA and CDR2 YSYEKL. Generated by immunoSEQ multiplex PCR, the TCRdb table keeps only in-frame clones and is missing some. The sample lists about 34,000 clones; approximately 93% were seen once. Concerning this clone: Antigen: not known.

General study points: Smaller alpha distances in active tuberculosis partly reflected shorter CDR3-alpha lengths. Classification accuracy was about 85% (AUROC 0.90) with the GMM-specific repertoire.

The time point denotes: new active TB diagnosis, blood taken before or within 7 days of starting treatment. Sequenced here: PBMCs, sampled at tuberculosis diagnosis. This receptor was identified in an adult with tuberculosis. The chain joins TRBV4-1 to TRBJ2-1; no reliable D call. CDR3 protein: CASSTHWSPVYNEQFF. The CDR3 bases are TGCGCCAGCAGCACCCACTGGTCCCCCGTCTACAATGAGCAGTTCTTC.